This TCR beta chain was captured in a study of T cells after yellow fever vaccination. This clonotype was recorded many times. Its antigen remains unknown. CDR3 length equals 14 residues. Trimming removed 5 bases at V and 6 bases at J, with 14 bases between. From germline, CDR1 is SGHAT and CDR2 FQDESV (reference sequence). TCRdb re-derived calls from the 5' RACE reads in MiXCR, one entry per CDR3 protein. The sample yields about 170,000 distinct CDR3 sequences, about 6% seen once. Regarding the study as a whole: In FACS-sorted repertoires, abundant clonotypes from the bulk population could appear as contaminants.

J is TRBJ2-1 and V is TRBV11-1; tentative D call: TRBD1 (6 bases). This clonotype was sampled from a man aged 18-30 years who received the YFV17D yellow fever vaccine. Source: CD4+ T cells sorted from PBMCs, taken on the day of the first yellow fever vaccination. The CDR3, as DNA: TGTGCCAGCAGCCAAATCGGGACAACCAATGAGCAGTTCTTC. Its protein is CASSQIGTTNEQFF.